Listed here are 8 T cell receptor beta chains from one sample, sequenced in a study of blood T cell repertoires in COVID-19 (dated by TCRdb to 2018 to 2020). The library was obtained by the immunoSEQ multiplex PCR assay. The source is immuneACCESS, and TCRdb retained only in-frame sequences with V and J called. Part of the clones is not carried over; for the studies checked, unresolved V genes explain less than half of this, and the remainder is unexplained. Counted in this sample were more than 200,000 clones; 83% of them appeared once. The biggest ten clones account for roughly 8.7% of the sample. Material for sequencing was peripheral blood. The receptors here all came from a man in his forties or fifties with active or convalescent COVID-19.

V and J are TRBV7-8 and TRBJ2-5; possible D gene TRBD1, 7 bases. Trimming left V 5 bases short and J 0 bases short, with 16 bases between. The CDR3 has 16 residues. Germline V CDR1 and CDR2: SGHVS, FQNEAQ. The CDR3 region is CASSPTRDSYQETQYF. CDR3 nucleotide sequence: TGTGCCAGCAGCCCGACGCGGGACAGCTACCAAGAGACCCAGTACTTC.

The chain combines TRBV3-1 (or the pseudogene TRBV3-2) with TRBJ2-5; 9 bases fit TRBD1. J gave up 0 bases and V 2 bases, and 19 bases lay outside the gene matches. This CDR3 is 21 amino acids long. The germline CDR1 and CDR2 sequences are LGHDT and YNNKEL (reference sequence). Here the CDR3 reads CASSQILRLQGAYPYQETQYF. CDR3 nucleotide sequence: TGTGCCAGCAGCCAAATTCTCAGGCTACAGGGGGCCTACCCATACCAAGAGACCCAGTACTTC.

This clone has just one count. The J gene is TRBJ1-1, the V gene TRBV5-8; D remains unclear. The ends were cut back, 0 bases at V and 6 bases at J, with 12 bases in the middle. The CDR3 runs to 14 residues. Germline V lookup: CDR1 SGHTS, CDR2 YDEGEE. The CDR3 nucleotides are TGTGCCAGCAGCTTGGGGGTTGCGGTCGCTGAAGCTTTCTTT. This translates into CASSLGVAVAEAFF.

A single count supports this clone. The V and J genes are TRBV28 and TRBJ1-3; D ambiguous. The CDR3 consists of 14 residues. Germline CDR1 and CDR2: MDHEN and SYDVKM. The V end lost 6 bases, the J end lost 9 bases, and 18 bases lay between the germline ends. The CDR3 spells CASSNRGLGATIYF. CDR3 sequence (DNA): TGTGCCAGCAGCAACCGAGGCTTGGGTGCCACCATATATTTT.

In its sample, this clone was seen a few times. The chain joins TRBV4-2 to TRBJ1-5, with 9 bases lining up with TRBD1. Trimming took 4 bases from V and 2 from J; bases not matched to a gene: 12. In germline, CDR1 is LGHNA, CDR2 YNFKEQ. The CDR3 covers 18 residues. Here the CDR3 reads CASSLRQGGSGGNQPQHF. As DNA, the CDR3 is TGTGCCAGCAGCCTTAGACAGGGGGGAAGTGGCGGCAATCAGCCCCAGCATTTT.

The table lists this clone with a few counts. This sequence joins TRBV18 and TRBJ1-6; 7 nucleotides agree with TRBD1. The germline V gene encodes CDR1 KGHSH and CDR2 LQKENI. There are 12 residues in the CDR3. Trimming took 8 bases from V and 7 from J; bases not matched to a gene: 2. The CDR3 bases are TGTGCCAGCGCAGGGGGGAATTCACCCCTCCACTTT. It is translated as CASAGGNSPLHF.

The V and J genes are TRBV6-2 or TRBV6-3 and TRBJ1-2; D possibly corresponds to TRBD1 (5 bases). Trimming removed 2 bases at V and 8 bases at J, with 15 bases between. The CDR3 length is 14 residues. CDR1 is MNHEY, CDR2 SVGEGT, per germline. CDR3 coding DNA: TGTGCCAGCAGTTACAGGGGAGGGCTCGGAGGCTACACCTTC. It specifies CASSYRGGLGGYTF.

A single count supports this clone. This chain uses TRBV5-1 with TRBJ2-7; D unresolved. Germline assignment: CDR1 SGHRS and CDR2 YFSETQ. The CDR3 extends over 12 amino acids. V was clipped by 0 bases and J by 3 bases, with 4 bases between them. The CDR3 coding sequence is TGCGCCAGCAGCTTGGACAACTACGAGCAGTACTTC. Amino acid sequence: CASSLDNYEQYF.